These T cell receptor beta chains were read from a single sample in a study of cytomegalovirus exposure and HLA in healthy donors. The protocol was immunoSEQ multiplex PCR, while the TCRdb copy is restricted to in-frame clones and leaves out a portion. The repertoire holds roughly 130,000 clones, 79% seen once, with roughly 2% in the top ten. The sequenced sample was PBMCs. Every receptor here comes from a young man in good health and CMV-seronegative. Each CDR3 is given with its conserved first and last residue. The order of the fields is CDR3 protein, CDR3 DNA, V gene, clone size, D gene, J gene. The D gene is left open where the match is weak. A clone size is listed for some rows: how often the clone was seen (once, few, many), or a class if it is expanded.

CDR3: CASSPSFGSNQPQHF
DNA: TGTGCCAGCTCACCGAGCTTCGGTAGCAATCAGCCCCAGCATTTT
V: TRBV18
size: once
D: .
J: TRBJ1-5

CDR3: CSATQGDEQYF
DNA: TGCAGTGCTACACAGGGGGACGAGCAGTACTTC
V: TRBV20-1
size: .
D: TRBD1
J: TRBJ2-7

CDR3: CASSLSAGGSSSYNEQFF
DNA: TGTGCCAGCAGTTTGTCAGCGGGAGGGTCCAGCTCCTACAATGAGCAGTTCTTC
V: TRBV27
size: .
D: TRBD2
J: TRBJ2-1

CDR3: CASRGQLNTEAFF
DNA: TGTGCCAGCAGAGGACAGTTAAACACTGAAGCTTTCTTT
V: TRBV7-3
size: .
D: .
J: TRBJ1-1

CDR3: CASSHPTGGRAGELFF
DNA: TGCGCCAGCAGCCATCCTACTGGAGGGCGAGCCGGGGAGCTGTTTTTT
V: TRBV4-1
size: .
D: .
J: TRBJ2-2

CDR3: CAWSPLRVGNTEAFF
DNA: TGTGCCTGGAGTCCTCTCAGGGTTGGGAACACTGAAGCTTTCTTT
V: TRBV30
size: few
D: .
J: TRBJ1-1

CDR3: CASSLLGQGVSEAFF
DNA: TGTGCCAGCAGCCTCCTCGGACAGGGAGTGTCTGAAGCTTTCTTT
V: TRBV7-2
size: .
D: TRBD1
J: TRBJ1-1

CDR3: CASSLSFNQPQHF
DNA: TGTGCCAGCAGTTTGTCCTTCAATCAGCCCCAGCATTTT
V: TRBV27
size: .
D: .
J: TRBJ1-5

CDR3: CASRKQGLPDGYTF
DNA: TGTGCCAGCAGAAAACAGGGTTTACCCGACGGCTACACCTTC
V: TRBV6-6
size: few
D: .
J: TRBJ1-2

CDR3: CASSFGSSSSYNEQFF
DNA: TGTGCCAGCAGTTTCGGGTCGTCCAGCTCCTACAATGAGCAGTTCTTC
V: TRBV27
size: .
D: .
J: TRBJ2-1

CDR3: CASSPLKGREAFF
DNA: TGTGCCAGCAGCCCACTAAAGGGGCGTGAAGCTTTCTTT
V: TRBV9
size: .
D: .
J: TRBJ1-1

CDR3: CASSEPGLENTEAFF
DNA: TGCGCCAGCAGTGAGCCGGGACTGGAGAACACTGAAGCTTTCTTT
V: TRBV10-2
size: .
D: .
J: TRBJ1-1

CDR3: CASSLLGGNTGELFF
DNA: TGTGCCAGCAGCTTATTGGGGGGAAACACCGGGGAGCTGTTTTTT
V: TRBV7-3
size: few
D: .
J: TRBJ2-2

CDR3: CASSPMDGGPSGNTIYF
DNA: TGTGCCAGCAGCCCAATGGATGGGGGCCCATCTGGAAACACCATATATTTT
V: TRBV5-4
size: .
D: .
J: TRBJ1-3

CDR3: CASSIVDTYEQYF
DNA: TGTGCCAGTAGTATAGTGGACACCTACGAGCAGTACTTC
V: TRBV19
size: .
D: .
J: TRBJ2-7

CDR3: CASSFSGITGELFF
DNA: TGTGCCAGCAGCTTTTCAGGGATCACCGGGGAGCTGTTTTTT
V: TRBV7-2
size: .
D: .
J: TRBJ2-2

CDR3: CASSSHGTGTYEQYF
DNA: TGTGCCAGCAGTTCCCACGGGACAGGGACCTACGAGCAGTACTTC
V: TRBV6-5
size: .
D: TRBD1
J: TRBJ2-7

CDR3: CASSFDIYSNQPQHF
DNA: TGTGCCAGCAGTTTTGACATTTATAGCAATCAGCCCCAGCATTTT
V: TRBV27
size: .
D: .
J: TRBJ1-5

CDR3: CASSPEGLPNNEQFF
DNA: TGTGCCAGCTCACCTGAGGGACTACCAAACAATGAGCAGTTCTTC
V: TRBV18
size: .
D: TRBD2
J: TRBJ2-1

CDR3: CASSLGTSTGELFF
DNA: TGCGCCAGCAGCTTGGGGACAAGCACCGGGGAGCTGTTTTTT
V: TRBV5-1
size: .
D: .
J: TRBJ2-2

CDR3: CASSKSLWGLNTEAFF
DNA: TGTGCCAGCAGTAAATCCCTATGGGGCCTGAACACTGAAGCTTTCTTT
V: TRBV27
size: .
D: .
J: TRBJ1-1

CDR3: CASSPTSGRTNEQFF
DNA: TGTGCCAGCAGCCCGACTAGCGGGAGGACGAATGAGCAGTTCTTC
V: TRBV14
size: .
D: TRBD2
J: TRBJ2-1

CDR3: CASTRNQGLADFTDTQYF
DNA: TGTGCCAGCACTCGTAACCAGGGACTAGCGGATTTCACAGATACGCAGTATTTT
V: TRBV28
size: .
D: TRBD2
J: TRBJ2-3

CDR3: CASSQEPAGTQYF
DNA: TGCGCCAGCAGCCAAGAACCCGCCGGGACCCAGTACTTC
V: TRBV4-3
size: .
D: .
J: TRBJ2-5

CDR3: CASSALLAGVYNEQFF
DNA: TGTGCCAGCAGCGCCCTACTAGCGGGAGTGTACAATGAGCAGTTCTTC
V: TRBV9
size: .
D: TRBD2
J: TRBJ2-1

CDR3: CATSRDLTGSSTDTQYF
DNA: TGTGCCACCAGCAGAGATTTGACAGGGTCTAGCACAGATACGCAGTATTTT
V: TRBV15
size: .
D: TRBD1
J: TRBJ2-3

CDR3: CASSYQRGVDYGYTF
DNA: TGTGCCAGCAGTTACCAGCGGGGGGTGGACTATGGCTACACCTTC
V: TRBV6-6
size: .
D: .
J: TRBJ1-2

CDR3: CASSLDRVGEQYF
DNA: TGTGCCAGCAGCTTAGACAGGGTCGGCGAGCAGTACTTC
V: TRBV7-2
size: .
D: .
J: TRBJ2-7